This section outlines one TCR beta chain sequence together with its context. Its antigen is currently unknown. The data are from a study of radiotherapy plus CTLA-4 blockade in lung cancer. Study-level points and caveats: Some TCR clones had been derived from tumors. These clones expanded in peripheral blood after radiotherapy plus ipilimumab.

Only in-frame clones appear in the TCRdb table, and some are missing; sequencing was by immunoSEQ multiplex PCR. Of 11,000 to 15,000 clones listed, about 89% are singletons. The CDR3 covers 16 residues. Per germline, CDR1 SGHNT and CDR2 YYREEE (reference sequence). The V end was cut by 1 base, the J end by 0 bases, with 12 bases between. This sequence was found in a human donor with non-small cell lung cancer that progressed on radiotherapy plus ipilimumab. Some clones in this sample may be carry-over from other donors' samples. V gene TRBV5-4 combines with J gene TRBJ2-3; weak D call: TRBD1 (5 bases). The sequencing here drew on peripheral blood, taken from a patient treated with radiotherapy plus ipilimumab. CDR3 bases: TGTGCCAGCAGCTTGCGACAGTTTATTAGCACAGATACGCAGTATTTT. This gives the protein CASSLRQFISTDTQYF.